This T cell receptor (beta chain) was found in a study of regulatory T cells in long-lasting Graves disease. Overall study findings and caveats: Thyroid tissue was not studied; only peripheral blood was.

This clonotype was seen repeatedly, ten times or more. Its target is unknown. The authors built TCR beta libraries using iRepertoire HTBI primers and Arm-PCR of CDR3 regions. In the source study's methods: Sample data revealed some 58 TRBV and roughly 13 TRBJ segments. In TCRdb, the multiplex PCR reads were re-called with MiXCR into one record per CDR3 protein. None of the V and J calls come from the authors' own analysis; TCRdb made them. The sample has around 450,000 distinct CDR3 sequences, roughly 21% seen once; the top ten hold around 7%. Time point denoted: persistent/refractory GD, antithyroid drugs over 5 years with positive TRAb. From RNA extracted from PBMCs, the TCR library was made. The CDR3 spans 13 residues. The V and J ends lost 6 bases and 11 bases, in that order; junction bases with no gene match: 7.

This specimen was peripheral blood mononuclear cells (PBMCs), taken when the disease was refractory, from a patient treated with antithyroid drugs. This sequence was found in a female donor with Graves disease. This chain uses TRBV12-3 or TRBV12-4 with TRBJ2-7, with 13 bases matching TRBD2. CDR3 sequence reads: CASRTLGTSGEYF. The CDR3, as DNA: TGTGCCAGCAGGACGCTCGGGACTAGCGGGGAGTACTTC.